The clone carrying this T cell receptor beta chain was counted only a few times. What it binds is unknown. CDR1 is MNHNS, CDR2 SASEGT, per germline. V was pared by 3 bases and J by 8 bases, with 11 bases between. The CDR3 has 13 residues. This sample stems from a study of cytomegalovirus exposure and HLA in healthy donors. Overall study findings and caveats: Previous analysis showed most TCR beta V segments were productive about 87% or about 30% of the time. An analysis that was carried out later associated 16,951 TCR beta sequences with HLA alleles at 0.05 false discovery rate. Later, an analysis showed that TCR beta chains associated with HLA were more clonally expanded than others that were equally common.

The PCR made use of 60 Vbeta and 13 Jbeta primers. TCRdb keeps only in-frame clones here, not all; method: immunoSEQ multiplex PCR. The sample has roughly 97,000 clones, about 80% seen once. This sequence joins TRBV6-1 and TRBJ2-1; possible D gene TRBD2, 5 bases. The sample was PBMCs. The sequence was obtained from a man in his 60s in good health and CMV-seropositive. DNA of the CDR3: TGTGCCAGCAGTGAGAGCCTAGCACATGAGCAGTTCTTC. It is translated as CASSESLAHEQFF.